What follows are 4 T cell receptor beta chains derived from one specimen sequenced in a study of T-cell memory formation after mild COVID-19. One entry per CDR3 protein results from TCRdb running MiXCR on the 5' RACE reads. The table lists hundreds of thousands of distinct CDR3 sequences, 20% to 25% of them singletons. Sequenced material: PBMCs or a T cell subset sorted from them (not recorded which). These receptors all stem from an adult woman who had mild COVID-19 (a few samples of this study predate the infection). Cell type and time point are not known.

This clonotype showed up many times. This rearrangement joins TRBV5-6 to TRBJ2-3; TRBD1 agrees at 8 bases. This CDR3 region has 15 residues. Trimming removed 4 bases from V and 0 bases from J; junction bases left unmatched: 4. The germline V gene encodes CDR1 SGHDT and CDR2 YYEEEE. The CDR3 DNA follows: TGTGCCAGCAGCCTCCGACAGGGGAGCACAGATACGCAGTATTTT. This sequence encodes CASSLRQGSTDTQYF.

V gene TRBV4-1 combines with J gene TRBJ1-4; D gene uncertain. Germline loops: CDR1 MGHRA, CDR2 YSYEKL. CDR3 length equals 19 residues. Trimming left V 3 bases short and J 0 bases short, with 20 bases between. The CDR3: CASSHPRADDIATNEKLFF. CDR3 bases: TGCGCCAGCAGCCACCCTCGCGCGGACGATATTGCAACTAATGAAAAACTGTTTTTT.

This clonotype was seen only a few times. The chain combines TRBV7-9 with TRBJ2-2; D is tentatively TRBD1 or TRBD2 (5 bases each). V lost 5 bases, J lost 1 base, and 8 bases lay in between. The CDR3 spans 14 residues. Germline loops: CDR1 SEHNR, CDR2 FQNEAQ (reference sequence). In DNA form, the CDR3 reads TGTGCCAGCAGCCGGGACGTGAACACCGGGGAGCTGTTTTTT. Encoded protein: CASSRDVNTGELFF.

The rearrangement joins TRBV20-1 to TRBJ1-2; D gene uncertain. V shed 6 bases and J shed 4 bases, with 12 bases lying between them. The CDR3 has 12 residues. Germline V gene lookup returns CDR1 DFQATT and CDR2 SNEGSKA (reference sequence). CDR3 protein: CSATPAAYGYTF. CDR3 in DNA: TGCAGTGCGACGCCCGCTGCCTATGGCTACACCTTC.